The 23 T cell receptor beta chains below come from one sample, sequenced in a study of T cells in Graves' hyperthyroidism and ophthalmopathy. RNA transcripts gave rise to amplified TCR beta CDR3 regions. The primer set for the first-round RT-PCR of the TCR CDR3 was HTBI. TCRdb reprocessed the multiplex PCR reads with MiXCR, giving one entry per CDR3 protein. The sample holds about 290,000 distinct CDR3 sequences, about an eighth seen once. Sequenced: blood. These receptors originate from a woman younger than 45 with Graves' hyperthyroidism that later progressed to Graves' ophthalmopathy.

This clonotype came up many times. The chain joins TRBV7-2 to TRBJ2-5, with 10 bases identical to TRBD2. This CDR3 is 14 amino acids long. Germline V gives CDR1 SGHTA, CDR2 FQGNSA. J lost 4 bases, V lost 7 bases, and 6 bases had no gene match. CDR3 DNA sequence: TGTGCCAGCACTGCTAGCGGGGGAATAGAGACCCAGTACTTC. Protein: CASTASGGIETQYF.

Ten or more counts support this clonotype. The chain recombines TRBV30 with TRBJ1-1, with D hard to call. Germline V gene lookup returns CDR1 GTSNPN and CDR2 SVGIG (reference sequence). The V end lost 3 bases, the J end lost 8 bases, and 13 bases lay between the germline ends. The CDR3 has 12 amino acids. The CDR3 loop reads CAWRGNDGEAFF. Written as DNA, the CDR3 is TGTGCCTGGAGGGGGAACGACGGCGAAGCTTTCTTT.

Many counts were recorded for this clonotype. This chain's CDR3 is CASSWGQGYSYEQYF. DNA for the CDR3: TGTGCCAGCAGTTGGGGACAGGGCTACTCCTACGAGCAGTACTTC. The chain employs TRBV28 and TRBJ2-7, with 9 bases fitting TRBD1. With V trimmed by 4 bases and J by 0 bases, 4 bases remained unmatched. This CDR3 contains 15 residues. Germline V gene data show CDR1 as MDHEN and CDR2 as SYDVKM.

In its sample, this clonotype was seen many times. The chain links TRBV20-1 to TRBJ1-5; D call uncertain. Germline V gene sequence: CDR1 DFQATT, CDR2 SNEGSKA (reference sequence). V lost 6 bases and J lost 3, with 15 bases in between. CDR3 size: 14 residues. CDR3 bases: TGCAGTGCCCGGGGTCAAAAGGACAATCAGCCCCAGCATTTT. Amino acid sequence: CSARGQKDNQPQHF.

The chain joins TRBV5-4 to TRBJ2-4; possible D gene TRBD2, 5 bases. Trimming shortened V by 2 bases and J by 0 bases, and 9 bases separated the two germline ends. This CDR3 is built from 15 residues. Germline V CDR1 and CDR2: SGHNT, YYREEE (reference sequence). The CDR3, as DNA: TGTGCCAGCAGCTTCGGGGATATAGCCAAAAACATTCAGTACTTC. It codes for CASSFGDIAKNIQYF.

The chain is built from TRBV28 and TRBJ2-2; D perhaps matches TRBD1 (5 bases). Per germline, CDR1 MDHEN and CDR2 SYDVKM. The V gene lost 4 bases and the J gene lost 4 bases, with 22 bases spanning the gap. The CDR3 is 18 residues long. The CDR3 region is CASSSIVGAPIGTGELFF. The CDR3 region has the DNA TGTGCCAGCAGTTCCATTGTTGGGGCCCCGATAGGCACCGGGGAGCTGTTTTTT.

Ten or more counts support this clonotype. This chain joins TRBV20-1 and TRBJ1-1; D unresolved. Trimming stripped 3 bases from V and 1 base from J, with 9 bases between. The CDR3 covers 13 residues. Germline CDR1 and CDR2: DFQATT and SNEGSKA (reference sequence). Written as DNA, the CDR3 is TGCAGTGCTAGGACCCTTGAGAACACTGAAGCTTTCTTT. Its translation is CSARTLENTEAFF.

This clonotype appeared many times. The chain links TRBV2 to TRBJ1-1; D is unclear. The germline CDR1 and CDR2 sequences are SNHLY and FYNNEI. V was pared by 6 bases and J by 7 bases, with 6 bases between. The CDR3 has 10 residues. In nucleotides, the CDR3 is TGTGCCAGCAGCAACCGTGAAGCTTTCTTT. Translation: CASSNREAFF.

The sample holds many counts of this clonotype. V gene TRBV6-2 or TRBV6-3 combines with J gene TRBJ1-1, with D unclear. The V end lost 8 bases, the J end lost 1 base, and 11 bases lay between the germline ends. The CDR3 runs to 13 residues. Germline CDR1 MNHEY, CDR2 SVGEGT. CDR3 residues: CASAHPGNTEAFF. CDR3 bases: TGTGCCAGCGCCCACCCAGGGAACACTGAAGCTTTCTTT.

V gene TRBV27 combines with J gene TRBJ1-6; D unresolved. There are 15 residues in the CDR3. Germline values: CDR1 MNHEY, CDR2 SMNVEV (reference sequence). V was shortened by 3 bases and J by 6 bases, with 12 bases between the two germline ends. The CDR3 DNA is TGTGCCAGCAGTTTTTCGCGACCTCTTAATTCACCCCTCCACTTT. This codes for CASSFSRPLNSPLHF.

This chain joins TRBV7-2 and TRBJ1-1; the D gene is possibly TRBD1 (5 bases). Germline values: CDR1 SGHTA, CDR2 FQGNSA. The CDR3 has 14 residues. Trimming removed 0 bases from V and 5 bases from J, with 10 bases in between. CDR3 nucleotides: TGTGCCAGCAGCTTAGCTCTTCAGGGAACTGAAGCTTTCTTT. This sequence encodes CASSLALQGTEAFF.

This clonotype was detected many times. The chain uses TRBV7-3 and TRBJ1-2, with D possibly being TRBD1 (5 bases). Deletions cut 0 bases from V and 8 bases from J, with 10 bases between. CDR3 length equals 13 residues. Germline V gene lookup returns CDR1 SGHTA and CDR2 FQGTGA. The CDR3 coding sequence is TGTGCCAGCAGCTTAACGACGGGGGGAGGCTACACCTTC. Translation gives CASSLTTGGGYTF.

V gene TRBV29-1 combines with J gene TRBJ2-5; D gene uncertain. The CDR3 has 12 amino acids. The V gene's germline CDR1 is SQVTM and CDR2 ANQGSEA. Trimming pared 5 bases from V and 2 bases from J, leaving 9 bases between. In DNA form, the CDR3 reads TGCAGCGTTATGGTTATGCAAGAGACCCAGTACTTC. Its translation is CSVMVMQETQYF.

This clonotype came up many times. V usage is TRBV11-2 and J usage is TRBJ2-3; the D call may be TRBD1 or TRBD2 (5 bases each). The CDR3 contains 16 residues. V was trimmed by 1 base and J by 6 bases, leaving 17 bases between them. In germline, CDR1 is SGHAT, CDR2 FQNNGV. In DNA form, the CDR3 reads TGTGCCAGCAGCTTAGGGGCGGGCAGGGATTACGATACGCAGTATTTT. This encodes CASSLGAGRDYDTQYF. The full variable domain, rest sourced from reference TRBV11-2 and TRBJ2-3, is EAGVAQSPRYKIIEKRQSVAFWCNPISGHATLYWYQQILGQGPKLLIQFQNNGVVDDSQLPKDRFSAERLKGVDSTLKIQPAKLEDSAVYLCASSLGAGRDYDTQYFGPGTRLTVL.

This clonotype was recorded only once. V usage is TRBV19 and J usage is TRBJ2-1; possibly TRBD1 or TRBD2 for D (6 bases each). V lost 4 bases, J lost 0 bases, and 13 bases lay in between. CDR1 is LNHDA and CDR2 is SQIVND in the germline V gene (reference sequence). The CDR3 contains 16 residues. CDR3 loop: CASSKVGGSSYNEQFF. The CDR3 DNA sequence: TGTGCCAGTAGTAAGGTAGGGGGGAGCTCCTACAATGAGCAGTTCTTC.

This clonotype was found many times. The chain uses TRBV5-1 and TRBJ2-1; TRBD2 agrees at 13 bases. The germline V gene has CDR1 SGHRS and CDR2 YFSETQ. This CDR3 is built from 17 residues. Trimming at V came to 3 bases and at J to 4 bases, leaving 7 bases not matched to a gene. The CDR3 spells CASSSKGLAGPYNEQFF. The DNA of the CDR3 is TGCGCCAGCAGCTCCAAGGGACTAGCGGGACCATACAATGAGCAGTTCTTC.

The sample holds many counts of this clonotype. The genes are TRBV30 and TRBJ2-7; possibly TRBD2 for D (5 bases). This CDR3 region has 12 residues. Trimming left V 7 bases short and J 5 bases short, with 15 bases between. Germline loops: CDR1 GTSNPN, CDR2 SVGIG (reference sequence). The CDR3: CAYYGKEDEQYF. The CDR3 bases are TGTGCCTACTACGGGAAGGAAGACGAGCAGTACTTC.

This clonotype was found a few times. V and J are TRBV9 and TRBJ2-1, with TRBD2 matching over 7 bases. CDR1 is SGDLS, CDR2 YYNGEE, per germline. With V trimmed by 2 bases and J by 9 bases, 23 bases remained unmatched. The CDR3 is 19 amino acids. DNA of the CDR3: TGTGCCAGCAGCGTCGGTAGGGGTCAGGGCGGGAGAATTGAGGGTGAGCAGTTCTTC. This translates into CASSVGRGQGGRIEGEQFF.

This rearrangement joins TRBV4-3 to TRBJ2-7; weak D call: TRBD2 (7 bases). The CDR3 contains 15 residues. Germline V lookup: CDR1 LGHNA, CDR2 YSLEER. V lost 4 bases, J lost 4 bases, and 17 bases lay in between. The CDR3 protein is CASSRRLGGGYEQYF. CDR3 sequence (DNA): TGCGCCAGCAGCCGCCGCCTGGGAGGGGGATACGAGCAGTACTTC.

This clonotype was seen ten or more times. The V call is TRBV28, the J call TRBJ2-1; 8 bases are a match to TRBD1. Germline V CDR1 and CDR2: MDHEN, SYDVKM. CDR3 length: 16 residues. Trimming took 0 bases from V and 4 from J; bases not matched to a gene: 5. CDR3 sequence (DNA): TGTGCCAGCAGTTTATGGGGCAGGGGGCTGTACAATGAGCAGTTCTTC. Residues: CASSLWGRGLYNEQFF.

This clonotype came up many times. The chain carries TRBV27 and TRBJ2-3; no firm D call. CDR3 length: 11 amino acids. V gave up 3 bases and J gave up 10 bases, with 8 bases separating them. Germline V gene sequence: CDR1 MNHEY, CDR2 SMNVEV (reference sequence). The CDR3 is CASSLGMAQYF. The CDR3 nucleotides are TGTGCCAGCAGTTTGGGGATGGCGCAGTATTTT.

This clonotype was seen ten or more times. The V gene is TRBV28, the J gene TRBJ1-2; D possibly corresponds to TRBD1 (6 bases). CDR3 size: 12 residues. Trimming cost V 9 bases and J 4 bases, with 12 bases left between them. CDR1 and CDR2 from the germline V gene are MDHEN and SYDVKM. The CDR3, as DNA: TGTGCCAGTTCCGACAGGCCCTATGGCTACACCTTC. Translation: CASSDRPYGYTF.

This clonotype appeared many times. The chain combines TRBV28 with TRBJ2-5, with D tentatively TRBD1 or TRBD2 (5 bases each). This CDR3 is built from 15 residues. Germline loops: CDR1 MDHEN, CDR2 SYDVKM. Trimming removed 5 bases from V and 1 base from J, with 14 bases in between. This chain's CDR3 is CASSAGTLRQETQYF. In DNA form, the CDR3 reads TGTGCCAGCAGTGCCGGGACGCTCCGCCAAGAGACCCAGTACTTC.